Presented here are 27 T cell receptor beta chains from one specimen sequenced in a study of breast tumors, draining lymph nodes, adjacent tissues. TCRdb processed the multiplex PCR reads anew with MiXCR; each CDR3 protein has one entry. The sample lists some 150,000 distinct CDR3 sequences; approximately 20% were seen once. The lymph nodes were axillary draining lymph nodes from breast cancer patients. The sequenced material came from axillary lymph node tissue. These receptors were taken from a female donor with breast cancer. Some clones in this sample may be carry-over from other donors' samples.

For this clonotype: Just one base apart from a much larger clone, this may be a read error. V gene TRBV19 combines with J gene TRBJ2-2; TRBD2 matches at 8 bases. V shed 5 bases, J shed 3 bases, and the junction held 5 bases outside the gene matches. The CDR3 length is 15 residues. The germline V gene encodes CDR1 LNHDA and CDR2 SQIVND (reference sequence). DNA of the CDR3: TGTGCCAGTAGTCTAACGGGAGGGCACACCGGGGAGCTGTTTTTT. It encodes CASSLTGGHTGELFF.

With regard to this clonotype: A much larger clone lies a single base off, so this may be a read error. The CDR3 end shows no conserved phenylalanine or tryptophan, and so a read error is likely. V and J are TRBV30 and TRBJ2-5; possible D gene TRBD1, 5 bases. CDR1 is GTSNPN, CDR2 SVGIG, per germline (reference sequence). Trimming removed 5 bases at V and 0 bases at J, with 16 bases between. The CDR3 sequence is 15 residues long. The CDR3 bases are TGTGCCTGGGGCCCATGGGGCGGTTACCAAGAGACCCAGTACCTC. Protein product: CAWGPWGGYQETQYL.

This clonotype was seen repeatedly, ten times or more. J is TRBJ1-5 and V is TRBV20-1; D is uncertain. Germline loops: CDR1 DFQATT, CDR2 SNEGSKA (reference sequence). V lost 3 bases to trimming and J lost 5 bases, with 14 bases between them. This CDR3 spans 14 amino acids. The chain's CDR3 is CSASLFSRDQPQHF. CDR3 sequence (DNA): TGCAGTGCTAGTCTTTTTTCGAGGGATCAGCCCCAGCATTTT.

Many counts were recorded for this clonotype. CDR3 bases: TGTGCCAGCAGCTCCCCCGGTGGCGAGACCCAGTACTTC. Amino acid sequence: CASSSPGGETQYF. J is TRBJ2-5 and V is TRBV7-7; D remains unclear. CDR3 length: 13 residues. In germline, CDR1 is SSHAT, CDR2 FNYEAQ (reference sequence). Trimming took 4 bases from V and 5 from J, leaving 11 bases between them.

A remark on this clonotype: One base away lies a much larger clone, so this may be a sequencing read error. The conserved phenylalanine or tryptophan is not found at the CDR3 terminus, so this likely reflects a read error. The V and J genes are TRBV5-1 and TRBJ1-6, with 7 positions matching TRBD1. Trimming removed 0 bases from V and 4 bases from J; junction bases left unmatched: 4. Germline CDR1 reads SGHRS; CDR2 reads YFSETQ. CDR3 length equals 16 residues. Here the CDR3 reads CASSLAGTAYNSPLHC. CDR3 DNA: TGCGCCAGCAGCTTGGCCGGGACAGCTTATAATTCACCCCTCCACTGT.

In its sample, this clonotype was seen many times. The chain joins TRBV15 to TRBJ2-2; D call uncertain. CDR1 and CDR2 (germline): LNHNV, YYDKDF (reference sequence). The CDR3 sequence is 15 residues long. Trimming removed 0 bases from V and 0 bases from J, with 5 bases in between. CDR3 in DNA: TGTGCCACCAGCAGAGAGCGACCGAACACCGGGGAGCTGTTTTTT. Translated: CATSRERPNTGELFF.

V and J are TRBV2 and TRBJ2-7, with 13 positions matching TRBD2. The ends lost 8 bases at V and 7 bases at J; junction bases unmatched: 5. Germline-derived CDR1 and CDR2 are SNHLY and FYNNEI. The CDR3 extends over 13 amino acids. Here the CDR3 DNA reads TGTGCCAGCGCAAAGGGACTAGCGGGGGAGCAGTACGTC. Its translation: CASAKGLAGEQYV.

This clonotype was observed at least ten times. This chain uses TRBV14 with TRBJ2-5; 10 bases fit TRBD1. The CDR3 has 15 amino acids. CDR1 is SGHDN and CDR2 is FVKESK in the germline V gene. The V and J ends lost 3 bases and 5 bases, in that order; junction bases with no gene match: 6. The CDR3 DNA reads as TGTGCCAGCAGCCATGACAGGGGGCAGGGGGAGACCCAGTACTTC. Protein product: CASSHDRGQGETQYF.

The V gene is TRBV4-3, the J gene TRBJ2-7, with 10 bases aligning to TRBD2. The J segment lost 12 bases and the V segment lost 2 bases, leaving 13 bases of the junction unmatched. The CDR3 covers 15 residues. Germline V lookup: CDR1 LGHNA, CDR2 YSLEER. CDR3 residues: CASSQIAGGPYKRYF. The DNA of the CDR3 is TGCGCCAGCAGCCAAATAGCGGGAGGACCCTACAAGCGGTACTTC.

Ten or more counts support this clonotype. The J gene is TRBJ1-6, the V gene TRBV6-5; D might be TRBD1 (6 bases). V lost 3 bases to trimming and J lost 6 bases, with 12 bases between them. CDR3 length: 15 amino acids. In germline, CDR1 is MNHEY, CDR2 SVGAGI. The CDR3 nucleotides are TGTGCCAGCAGTTATAAGGACAGCTCTAATTCACCCCTCCACTTT. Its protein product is CASSYKDSSNSPLHF.

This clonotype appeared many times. CDR3 loop: CASSRGGPGNQPQHF. In nucleotides, the CDR3 is TGTGCCAGCAGCCGCGGGGGGCCGGGCAATCAGCCCCAGCATTTT. The V and J genes are TRBV28 and TRBJ1-5, with D possibly matching TRBD1 (6 bases). The CDR3 covers 15 residues. Trimming removed 6 bases at V and 2 bases at J, with 14 bases between. Germline V gene sequence: CDR1 MDHEN, CDR2 SYDVKM.

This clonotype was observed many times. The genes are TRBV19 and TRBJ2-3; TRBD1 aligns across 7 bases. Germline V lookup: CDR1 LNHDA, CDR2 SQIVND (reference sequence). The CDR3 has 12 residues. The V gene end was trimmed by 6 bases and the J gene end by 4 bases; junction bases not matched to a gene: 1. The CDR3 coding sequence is TGTGCCAGTAGGACAGGGTCAGATACGCAGTATTTT. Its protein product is CASRTGSDTQYF.

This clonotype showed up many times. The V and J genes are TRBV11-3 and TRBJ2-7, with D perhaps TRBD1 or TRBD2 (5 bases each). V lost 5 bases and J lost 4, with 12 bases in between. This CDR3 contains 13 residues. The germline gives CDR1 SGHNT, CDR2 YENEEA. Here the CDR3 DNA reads TGTGCCAGCAGCAAGGGACCCGCTTACGAGCAGTACTTC. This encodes CASSKGPAYEQYF.

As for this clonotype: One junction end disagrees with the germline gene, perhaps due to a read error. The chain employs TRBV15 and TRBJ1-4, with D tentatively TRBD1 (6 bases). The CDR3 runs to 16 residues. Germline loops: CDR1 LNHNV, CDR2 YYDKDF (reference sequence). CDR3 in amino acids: CATGSATGHQNEKLFF. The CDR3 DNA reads TGTGCCACCGGCAGCGCTACAGGGCACCAAAATGAAAAACTGTTTTTT.

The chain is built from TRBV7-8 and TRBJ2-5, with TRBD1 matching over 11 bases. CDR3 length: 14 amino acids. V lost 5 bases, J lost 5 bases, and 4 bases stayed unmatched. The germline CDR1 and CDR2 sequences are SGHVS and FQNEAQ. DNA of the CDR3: TGTGCCAGCAGCCCTCGGGACAGGGGGGAGACCCAGTACTTC. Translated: CASSPRDRGETQYF. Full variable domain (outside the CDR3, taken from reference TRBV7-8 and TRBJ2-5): GAGVSQSPRYKVAKRGQDVALRCDPISGHVSLFWYQQALGQGPEFLTYFQNEAQLDKSGLPSDRFFAERPEGSVSTLKIQRTQQEDSAVYLCASSPRDRGETQYFGPGTRLLVL.

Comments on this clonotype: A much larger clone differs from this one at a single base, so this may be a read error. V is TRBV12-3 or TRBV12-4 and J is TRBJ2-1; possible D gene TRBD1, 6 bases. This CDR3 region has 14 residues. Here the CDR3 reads CAGSSDRLGNEQFF. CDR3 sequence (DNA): TGTGCCGGCAGCTCCGACAGGTTGGGCAATGAGCAGTTCTTC.

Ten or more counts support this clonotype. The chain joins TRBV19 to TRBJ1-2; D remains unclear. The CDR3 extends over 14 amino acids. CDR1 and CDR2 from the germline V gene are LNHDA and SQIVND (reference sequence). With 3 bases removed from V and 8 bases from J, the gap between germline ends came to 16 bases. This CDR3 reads CASSIGRPAEGYTF. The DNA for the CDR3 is TGTGCCAGTAGTATCGGCCGGCCGGCTGAGGGCTACACCTTC.

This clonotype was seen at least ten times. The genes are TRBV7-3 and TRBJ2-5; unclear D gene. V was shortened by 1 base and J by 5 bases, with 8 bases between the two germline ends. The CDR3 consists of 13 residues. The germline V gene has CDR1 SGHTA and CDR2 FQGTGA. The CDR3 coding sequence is TGTGCCAGCAGCTTAAGGTTTGGCGAGACCCAGTACTTC. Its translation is CASSLRFGETQYF. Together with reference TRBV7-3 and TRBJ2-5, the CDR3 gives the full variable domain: GAGVSQTPSNKVTEKGKYVELRCDPISGHTALYWYRQSLGQGPEFLIYFQGTGAADDSGLPNDRFFAVRPEGSVSTLKIQRTERGDSAVYLCASSLRFGETQYFGPGTRLLVL.

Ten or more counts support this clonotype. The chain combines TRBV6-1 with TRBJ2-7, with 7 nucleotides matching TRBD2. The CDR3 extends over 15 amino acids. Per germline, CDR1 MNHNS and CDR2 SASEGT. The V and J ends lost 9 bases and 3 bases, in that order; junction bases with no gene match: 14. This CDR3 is CASKRGENFDYEQYF. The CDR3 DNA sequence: TGTGCCAGTAAACGGGGGGAAAACTTTGACTACGAGCAGTACTTC.

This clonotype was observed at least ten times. CDR3 DNA: TGTGCCTGGAGTGGGCGCGGGGAGCTGTTTTTT. Translation: CAWSGRGELFF. This chain connects TRBV30 to TRBJ2-2; D not certain. V was pared by 1 base and J by 7 bases, with 4 bases between. Per germline, CDR1 GTSNPN and CDR2 SVGIG (reference sequence). The CDR3 length is 11 residues. The whole variable domain, remainder taken from reference TRBV30 and TRBJ2-2, is SQTIHQWPATLVQPVGSPLSLECTVEGTSNPNLYWYRQAAGRGLQLLFYSVGIGQISSEVPQNLSASRPQDRQFILSSKKLLLSDSGFYLCAWSGRGELFFGEGSRLTVL.

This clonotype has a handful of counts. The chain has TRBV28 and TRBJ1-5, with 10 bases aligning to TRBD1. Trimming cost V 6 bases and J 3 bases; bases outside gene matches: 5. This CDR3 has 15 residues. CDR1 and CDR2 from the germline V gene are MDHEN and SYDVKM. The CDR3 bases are TGTGCCAGCAGCCTCGACAGGGGGCACAATCAGCCCCAGCATTTT. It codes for CASSLDRGHNQPQHF.

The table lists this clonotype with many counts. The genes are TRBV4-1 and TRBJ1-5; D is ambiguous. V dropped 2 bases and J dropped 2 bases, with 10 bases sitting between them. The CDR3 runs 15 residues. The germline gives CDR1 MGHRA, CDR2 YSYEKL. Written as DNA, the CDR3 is TGCGCCAGCAGCCAAACGTCGCGGGGCAATCAGCCCCAGCATTTT. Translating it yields CASSQTSRGNQPQHF.

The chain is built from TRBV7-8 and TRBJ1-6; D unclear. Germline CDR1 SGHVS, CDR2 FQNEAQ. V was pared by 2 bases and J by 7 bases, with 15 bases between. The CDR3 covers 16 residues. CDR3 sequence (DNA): TGTGCCAGCAGCTTATCGGCCGCCAGGATGAATTCACCCCTCCACTTT. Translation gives CASSLSAARMNSPLHF.

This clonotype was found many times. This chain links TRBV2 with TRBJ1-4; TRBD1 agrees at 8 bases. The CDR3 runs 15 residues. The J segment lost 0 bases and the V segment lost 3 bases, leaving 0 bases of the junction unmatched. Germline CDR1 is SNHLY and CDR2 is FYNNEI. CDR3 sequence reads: CASSETGATNEKLFF. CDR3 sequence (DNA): TGTGCCAGCAGTGAGACAGGGGCAACTAATGAAAAACTGTTTTTT.

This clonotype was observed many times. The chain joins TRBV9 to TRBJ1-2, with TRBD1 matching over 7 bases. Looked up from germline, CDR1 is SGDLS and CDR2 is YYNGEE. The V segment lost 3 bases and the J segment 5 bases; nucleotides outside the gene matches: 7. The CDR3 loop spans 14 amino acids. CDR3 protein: CASSARQGRYGYTF. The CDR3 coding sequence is TGTGCCAGCAGCGCCCGACAGGGAAGGTATGGCTACACCTTC.

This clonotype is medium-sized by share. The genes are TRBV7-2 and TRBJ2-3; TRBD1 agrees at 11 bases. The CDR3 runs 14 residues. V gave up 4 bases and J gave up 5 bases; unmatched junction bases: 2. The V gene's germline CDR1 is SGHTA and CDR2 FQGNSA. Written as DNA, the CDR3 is TGTGCCAGCAGCTGGGGACAGGGGGGAGATACGCAGTATTTT. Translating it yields CASSWGQGGDTQYF.

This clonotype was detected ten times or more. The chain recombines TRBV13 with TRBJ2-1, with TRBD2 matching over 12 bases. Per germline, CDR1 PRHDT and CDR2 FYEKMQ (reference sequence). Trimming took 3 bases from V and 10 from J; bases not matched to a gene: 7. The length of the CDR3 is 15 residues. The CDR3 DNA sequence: TGTGCCAGCAGCTTGACTAGCGGGAGTAGGAAAGAGCAGTTCTTC. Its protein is CASSLTSGSRKEQFF.